This entry is about one TCR beta chain. The record originates from a study of technical replicates of blood from a few donors. Germline V gives CDR1 MGHRA, CDR2 YSYEKL. CDR3 length: 16 residues. V shed 3 bases and J 4 bases; nucleotides not matched to a gene: 4. TCRdb keeps only in-frame clones here, not all; method: immunoSEQ multiplex PCR. This sample yields 90,000 or so clones, of which approximately 95% are seen a single time; under 0.35% belongs to the top ten. The chain combines TRBV4-1 with TRBJ2-1; TRBD2 agrees at 12 bases. The sample comprised T cells isolated from PBMCs. This receptor was obtained from a human donor in good health. The CDR3 here is CASSHELAGGYNEQFF. The CDR3 DNA follows: TGCGCCAGCAGCCACGAACTAGCGGGAGGTTACAATGAGCAGTTCTTC.